A selection of T cell receptor beta chains follows, all from one sample in a study of sequential checkpoint blockade in melanoma. The data were produced by immunoSEQ multiplex PCR, yet TCRdb's version contains in-frame clones alone and is incomplete. This sample has tens of thousands of clones, with roughly 76% found just once. Sequencing was performed on CD8+ T cells sorted from blood (inferred from file names), taken from a patient given nivolumab and ipilimumab in sequence. These receptors were taken from a human donor with melanoma. The conserved cysteine and the conserved F or W are not part of the CDR3 here.

V,J,length,CDR3
TRBV7-9,TRBJ2-5,13,ASELPGLRQETQY
TRBV5-6,TRBJ2-7,13,ASSLTSGPIYEQY
TRBV6-4,TRBJ2-2,13,ASKRAAGETGELF
TRBV5-4,TRBJ2-7,15,ASSSIPGRGRRAEQY
TRBV14,TRBJ2-7,11,ASSRLAGVEQY
TRBV4-1,TRBJ2-3,11,ASSRPQADTQY
TRBV5-6,TRBJ2-3,14,ASSLAGEGSTDTQY
TRBV5-6,TRBJ1-2,10,ASTQINYGYT
TRBV7-2,TRBJ2-7,13,ASSLAGAGGYEQY
TRBV7-6,TRBJ2-7,11,ASSMSHPYEQY
TRBV12-5,TRBJ2-5,11,ASGTGGWETQY
TRBV4-3,NA,16,ASSQGLRTGGDSYEQY
TRBV4-1,TRBJ2-7,11,ASSQAPQRMRY
TRBV28,TRBJ1-5,13,ASRGGWGSNQPQH
TRBV7-8,TRBJ2-7,13,ASSLTRAVPYEQY
TRBV15,NA,13,ATSRGTSGSNEQY
TRBV10-3,TRBJ1-5,13,AISADSVSNQPQH
TRBV4-1,TRBJ2-1,17,ASSQGRTGGTSSYNEQF
TRBV6-5,TRBJ1-2,13,ASSYSEGSNYGYT
TRBV14,TRBJ1-4,13,ASSFRTGWNEKLF
TRBV6-6,TRBJ2-5,14,ASSYHSGQVQETQY
TRBV5-1,TRBJ2-7,12,ASRGPDSSYEQY
TRBV5-1,TRBJ2-7,12,ASKQGSGDYEQY
TRBV4-1,TRBJ2-7,11,ASSRGQGGEQY
TRBV19,TRBJ1-1,15,ASTPKKGTVINTEAF
TRBV27,TRBJ1-6,12,ASSFRGPRSPLH
TRBV6-5,TRBJ1-6,13,ASSPLGGESSPLH
TRBV10-3,TRBJ2-2,11,AIPGGVSGELF
TRBV18,TRBJ2-7,13,ASTSGQGIFYEQY
TRBV5-6,TRBJ1-1,13,ASSSMGQMNTEAF
TRBV6-4,TRBJ2-2,13,ASSVGGFDTGELF
TRBV6-5,TRBJ1-1,13,ASSYAVRAGRGAF
TRBV11-2,TRBJ2-3,15,ASSLDRGGGGLDTQY
TRBV4-3,TRBJ1-6,13,ASSQDRQSNSPLH
TRBV6-5,TRBJ1-2,8,ATQGDGYT
TRBV7-9,TRBJ2-7,13,ASSDGTGRRYEQY
TRBV13,TRBJ2-5,14,ASSLASGQGWETQY
TRBV19,TRBJ2-4,13,ASSIDRVGKNIQY